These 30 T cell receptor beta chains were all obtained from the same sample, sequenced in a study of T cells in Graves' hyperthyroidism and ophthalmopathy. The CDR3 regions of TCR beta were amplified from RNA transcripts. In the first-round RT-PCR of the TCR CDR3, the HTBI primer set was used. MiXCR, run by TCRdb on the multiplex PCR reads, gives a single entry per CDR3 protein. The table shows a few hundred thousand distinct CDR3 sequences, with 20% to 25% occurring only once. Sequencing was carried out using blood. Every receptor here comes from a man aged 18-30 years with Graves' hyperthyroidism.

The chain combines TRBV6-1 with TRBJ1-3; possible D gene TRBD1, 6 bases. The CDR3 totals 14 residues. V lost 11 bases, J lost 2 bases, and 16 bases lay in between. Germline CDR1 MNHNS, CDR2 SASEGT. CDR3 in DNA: TGTGCCTGTAACGGGGGCAGGGCTGGAAACACCATATATTTT. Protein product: CACNGGRAGNTIYF.

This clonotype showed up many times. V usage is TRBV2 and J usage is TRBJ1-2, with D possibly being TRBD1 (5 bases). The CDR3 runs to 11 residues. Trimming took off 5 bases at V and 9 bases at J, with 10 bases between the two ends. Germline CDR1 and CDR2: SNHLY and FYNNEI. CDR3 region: CASSYRISYTF. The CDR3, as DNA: TGTGCCAGCAGTTACAGGATCAGCTACACCTTC.

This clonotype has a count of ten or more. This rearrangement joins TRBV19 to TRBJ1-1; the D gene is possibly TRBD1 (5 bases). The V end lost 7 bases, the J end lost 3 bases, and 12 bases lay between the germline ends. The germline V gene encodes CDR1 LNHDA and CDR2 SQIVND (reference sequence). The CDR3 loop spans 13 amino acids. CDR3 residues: CASTGLRDTEAFF. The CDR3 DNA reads TGTGCCAGTACCGGCCTCAGGGACACTGAAGCTTTCTTT. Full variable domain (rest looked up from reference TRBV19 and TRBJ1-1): DGGITQSPKYLFRKEGQNVTLSCEQNLNHDAMYWYRQDPGQGLRLIYYSQIVNDFQKGDIAEGYSVSREKKESFPLTVTSAQKNPTAFYLCASTGLRDTEAFFGQGTRLTVV.

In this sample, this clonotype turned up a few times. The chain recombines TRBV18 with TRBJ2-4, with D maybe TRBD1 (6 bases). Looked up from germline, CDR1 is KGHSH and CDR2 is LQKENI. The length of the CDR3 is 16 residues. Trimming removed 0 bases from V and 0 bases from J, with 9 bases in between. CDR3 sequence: CASSPPQGRAKNIQYF. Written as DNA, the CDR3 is TGTGCCAGCTCACCACCCCAGGGGCGAGCCAAAAACATTCAGTACTTC.

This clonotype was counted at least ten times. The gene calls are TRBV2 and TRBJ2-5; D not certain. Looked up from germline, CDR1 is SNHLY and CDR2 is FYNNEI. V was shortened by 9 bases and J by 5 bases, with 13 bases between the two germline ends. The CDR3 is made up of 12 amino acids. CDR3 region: CASSTIPETQYF. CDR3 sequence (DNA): TGTGCCAGTTCCACTATCCCGGAGACCCAGTACTTC.

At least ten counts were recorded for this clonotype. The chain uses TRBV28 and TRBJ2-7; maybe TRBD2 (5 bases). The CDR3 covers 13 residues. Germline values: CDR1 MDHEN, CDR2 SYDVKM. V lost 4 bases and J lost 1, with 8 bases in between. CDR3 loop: CASSWESSYEQYF. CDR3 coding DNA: TGTGCCAGCAGTTGGGAGAGTTCCTACGAGCAGTACTTC.

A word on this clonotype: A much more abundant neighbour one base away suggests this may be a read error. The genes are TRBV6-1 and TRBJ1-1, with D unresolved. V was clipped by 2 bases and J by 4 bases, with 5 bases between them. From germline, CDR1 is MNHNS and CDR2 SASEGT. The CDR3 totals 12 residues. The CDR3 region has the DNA TGTGCCAGCAGTGAATGGACCACTGAAGCTTTCTTT. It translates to CASSEWTTEAFF.

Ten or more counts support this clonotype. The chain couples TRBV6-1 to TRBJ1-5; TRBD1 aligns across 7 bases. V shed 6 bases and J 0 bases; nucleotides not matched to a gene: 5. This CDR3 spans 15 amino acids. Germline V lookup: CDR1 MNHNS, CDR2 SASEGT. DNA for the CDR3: TGTGCCAGCAGGAGAGGACAGGATAGCAATCAGCCCCAGCATTTT. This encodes CASRRGQDSNQPQHF.

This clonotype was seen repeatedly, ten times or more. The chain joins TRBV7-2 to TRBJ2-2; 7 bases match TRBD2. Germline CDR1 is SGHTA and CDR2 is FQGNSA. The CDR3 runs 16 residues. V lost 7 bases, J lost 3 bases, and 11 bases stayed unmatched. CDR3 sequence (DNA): TGTGCCAGCAACCGGATCGGGGGGATCTACACCGGGGAGCTGTTTTTT. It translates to CASNRIGGIYTGELFF.

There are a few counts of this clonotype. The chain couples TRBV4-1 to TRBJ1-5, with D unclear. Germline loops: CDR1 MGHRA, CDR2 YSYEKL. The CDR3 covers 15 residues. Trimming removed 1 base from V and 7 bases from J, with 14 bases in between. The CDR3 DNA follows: TGCGCCAGCAGCCAAGTGACGGGATTGAGACAGCCCCAGCATTTT. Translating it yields CASSQVTGLRQPQHF.

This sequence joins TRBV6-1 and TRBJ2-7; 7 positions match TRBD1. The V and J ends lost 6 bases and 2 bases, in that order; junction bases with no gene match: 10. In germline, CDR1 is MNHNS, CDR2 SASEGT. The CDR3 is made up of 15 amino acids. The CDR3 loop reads CASSPSDRAPYEQYF. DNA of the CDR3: TGTGCCAGCAGCCCCTCCGACAGGGCTCCCTACGAGCAGTACTTC.

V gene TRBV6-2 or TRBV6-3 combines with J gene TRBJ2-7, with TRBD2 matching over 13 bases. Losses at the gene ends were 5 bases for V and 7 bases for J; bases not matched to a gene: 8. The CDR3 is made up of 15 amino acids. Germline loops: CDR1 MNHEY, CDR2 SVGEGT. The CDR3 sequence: CASSKGLAGPTEQYF. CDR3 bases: TGTGCCAGCAGTAAGGGACTAGCGGGACCAACTGAGCAGTACTTC.

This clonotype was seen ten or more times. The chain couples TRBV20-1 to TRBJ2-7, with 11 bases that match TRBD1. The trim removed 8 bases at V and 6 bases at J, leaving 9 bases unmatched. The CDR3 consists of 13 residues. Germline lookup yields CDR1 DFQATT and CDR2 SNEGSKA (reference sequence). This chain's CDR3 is CSSFGQGAREQYF. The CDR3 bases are TGCAGTTCCTTCGGACAGGGGGCGCGCGAGCAGTACTTC.

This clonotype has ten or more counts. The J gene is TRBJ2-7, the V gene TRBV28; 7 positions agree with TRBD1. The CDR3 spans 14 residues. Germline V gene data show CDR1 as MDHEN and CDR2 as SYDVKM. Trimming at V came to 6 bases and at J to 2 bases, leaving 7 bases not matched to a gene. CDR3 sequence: CASSNRGSTYEQYF. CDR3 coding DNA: TGTGCCAGCAGCAACAGGGGAAGTACCTACGAGCAGTACTTC.

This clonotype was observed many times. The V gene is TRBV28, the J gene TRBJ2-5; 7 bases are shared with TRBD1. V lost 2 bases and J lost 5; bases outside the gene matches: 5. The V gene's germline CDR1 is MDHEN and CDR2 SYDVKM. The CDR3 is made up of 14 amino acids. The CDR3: CASSLISRGETQYF. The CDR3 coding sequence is TGTGCCAGCAGTTTAATTTCCAGGGGGGAGACCCAGTACTTC.

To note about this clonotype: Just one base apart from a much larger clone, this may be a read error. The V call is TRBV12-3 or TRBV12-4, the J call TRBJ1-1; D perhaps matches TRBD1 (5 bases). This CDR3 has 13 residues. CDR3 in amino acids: CASSIRDNTESFF. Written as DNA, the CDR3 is TGTGCCAGCAGTATCAGGGATAACACTGAATCTTTCTTT.

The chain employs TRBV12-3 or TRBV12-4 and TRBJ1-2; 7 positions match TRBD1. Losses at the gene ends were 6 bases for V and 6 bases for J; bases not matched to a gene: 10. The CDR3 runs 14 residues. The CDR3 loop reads CASSPDREPDGYTF. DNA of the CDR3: TGTGCCAGCAGCCCAGACAGGGAACCAGATGGCTACACCTTC.

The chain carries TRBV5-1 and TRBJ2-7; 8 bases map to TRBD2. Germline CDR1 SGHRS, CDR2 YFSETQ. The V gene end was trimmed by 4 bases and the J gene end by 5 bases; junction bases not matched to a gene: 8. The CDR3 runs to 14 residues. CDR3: CASSPPGGGHEQYF. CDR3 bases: TGCGCCAGCAGCCCGCCGGGGGGGGGGCACGAGCAGTACTTC.

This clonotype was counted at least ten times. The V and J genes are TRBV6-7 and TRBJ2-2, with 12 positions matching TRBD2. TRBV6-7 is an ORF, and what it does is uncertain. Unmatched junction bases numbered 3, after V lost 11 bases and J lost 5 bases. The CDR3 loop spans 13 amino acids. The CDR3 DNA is TGTGCCCCTAGCGGGGGGGCTACCGGGGAGCTGTTTTTT. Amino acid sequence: CAPSGGATGELFF.

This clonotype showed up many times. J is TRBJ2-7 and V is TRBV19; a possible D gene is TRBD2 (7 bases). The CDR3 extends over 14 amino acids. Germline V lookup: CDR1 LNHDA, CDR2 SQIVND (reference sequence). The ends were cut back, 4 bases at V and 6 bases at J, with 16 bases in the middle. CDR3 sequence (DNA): TGTGCCAGTAGTACGGCGCGGGGGCAGACCGAGCAGTACTTC. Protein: CASSTARGQTEQYF.

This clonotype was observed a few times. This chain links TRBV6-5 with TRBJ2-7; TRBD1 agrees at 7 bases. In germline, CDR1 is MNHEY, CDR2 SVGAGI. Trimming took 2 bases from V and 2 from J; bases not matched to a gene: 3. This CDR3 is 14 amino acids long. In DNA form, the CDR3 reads TGTGCCAGCAGTTACACAGGGGAACCCTACGAGCAGTACTTC. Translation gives CASSYTGEPYEQYF.

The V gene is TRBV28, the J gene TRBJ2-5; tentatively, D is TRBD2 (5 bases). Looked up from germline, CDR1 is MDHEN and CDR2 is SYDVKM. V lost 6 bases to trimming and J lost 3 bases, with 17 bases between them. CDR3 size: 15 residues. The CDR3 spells CASRGERAVKETQYF. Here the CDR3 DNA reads TGTGCCAGCAGGGGAGAAAGAGCAGTAAAAGAGACCCAGTACTTC.

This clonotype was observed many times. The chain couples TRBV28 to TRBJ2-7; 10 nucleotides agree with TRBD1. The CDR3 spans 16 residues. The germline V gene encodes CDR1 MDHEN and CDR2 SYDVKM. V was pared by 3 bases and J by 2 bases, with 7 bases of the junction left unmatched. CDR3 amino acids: CASSFLGTGATYEQYF. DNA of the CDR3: TGTGCCAGCAGTTTTCTAGGGACAGGGGCGACCTACGAGCAGTACTTC.

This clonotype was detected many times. CDR3 amino acids: CASSAAPGLEETQYF. CDR3 nucleotides: TGTGCCAGCAGCGCAGCTCCGGGACTAGAAGAGACCCAGTACTTC. The gene calls are TRBV9 and TRBJ2-5; 8 positions match TRBD2. The CDR3 has 15 amino acids. J was trimmed by 3 bases and V by 3 bases; bases with no gene match: 7. CDR1 is SGDLS, CDR2 YYNGEE, per germline.

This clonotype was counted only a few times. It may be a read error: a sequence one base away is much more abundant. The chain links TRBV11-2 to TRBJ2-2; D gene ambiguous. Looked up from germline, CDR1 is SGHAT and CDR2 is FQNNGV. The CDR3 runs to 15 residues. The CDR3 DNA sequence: TGTGCCAGCAGCTTGATGGGTGCGAACGCCGGGGAGCTGTTTTTT. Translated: CASSLMGANAGELFF.

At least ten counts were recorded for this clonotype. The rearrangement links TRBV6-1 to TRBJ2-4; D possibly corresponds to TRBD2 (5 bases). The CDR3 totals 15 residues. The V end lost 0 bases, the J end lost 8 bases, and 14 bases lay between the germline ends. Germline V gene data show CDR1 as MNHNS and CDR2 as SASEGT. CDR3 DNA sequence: TGTGCCAGCAGTGAAGCACGTCACCCCGGGGACATTCAGTACTTC. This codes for CASSEARHPGDIQYF.

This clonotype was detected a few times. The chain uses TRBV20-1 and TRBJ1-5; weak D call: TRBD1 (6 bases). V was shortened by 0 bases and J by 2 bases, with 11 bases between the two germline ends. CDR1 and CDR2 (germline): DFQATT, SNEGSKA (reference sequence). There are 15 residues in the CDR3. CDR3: CSAREGGLGNQPQHF. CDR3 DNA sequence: TGCAGTGCTAGAGAGGGGGGCCTTGGCAATCAGCCCCAGCATTTT.

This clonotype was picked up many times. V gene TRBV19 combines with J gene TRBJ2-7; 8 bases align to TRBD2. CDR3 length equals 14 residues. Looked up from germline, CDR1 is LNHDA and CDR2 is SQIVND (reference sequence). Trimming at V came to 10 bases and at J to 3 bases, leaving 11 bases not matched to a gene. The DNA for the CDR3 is TGTGCCACCAGTACGGCGGGGGGAGTCTACGAGCAGTACTTC. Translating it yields CATSTAGGVYEQYF.

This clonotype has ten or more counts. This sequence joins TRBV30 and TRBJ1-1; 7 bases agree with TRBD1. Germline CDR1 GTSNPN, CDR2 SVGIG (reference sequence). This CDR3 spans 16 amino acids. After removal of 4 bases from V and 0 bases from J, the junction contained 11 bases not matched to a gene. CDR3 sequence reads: CAWNRGGISMNTEAFF. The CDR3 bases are TGTGCCTGGAACAGGGGAGGAATAAGTATGAACACTGAAGCTTTCTTT. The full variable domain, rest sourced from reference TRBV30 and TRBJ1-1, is SQTIHQWPATLVQPVGSPLSLECTVEGTSNPNLYWYRQAAGRGLQLLFYSVGIGQISSEVPQNLSASRPQDRQFILSSKKLLLSDSGFYLCAWNRGGISMNTEAFFGQGTRLTVV.

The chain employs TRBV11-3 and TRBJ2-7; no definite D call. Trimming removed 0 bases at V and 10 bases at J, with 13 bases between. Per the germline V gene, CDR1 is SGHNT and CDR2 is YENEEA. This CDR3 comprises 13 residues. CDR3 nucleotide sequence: TGTGCCAGCAGCTTAGATCGAGAGAGCCCCCAGTACTTC. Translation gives CASSLDRESPQYF.